One sample yielded the 4 T cell receptor beta chains listed below, sequenced in a study of control samples from healthy donors and cancer patients (TCRdb year 2020). Library construction relied on the immunoSEQ multiplex PCR assay. As stored in TCRdb, this immuneACCESS dataset retains in-frame rearrangements with V and J assigned. A fraction of the clones does not appear; measured against another copy, unresolved V genes explain less than half of the discrepancy, and the remainder lacks a known reason. For this sample there are about 100,000 clones; roughly 87% appear just once. The ten top clones hold 15% to 20% of the sample. Sample: blood. The receptors come from a woman aged 45-65 years in good health.

The genes are TRBV12-3 or TRBV12-4 and TRBJ2-1; 7 nucleotides align to TRBD1. CDR3 length: 13 residues. V lost 6 bases, J lost 4 bases, and 3 bases stayed unmatched. Written as DNA, the CDR3 is TGTGCCAGCAGCCCGACAGGGTACAATGAGCAGTTCTTC. Its translation: CASSPTGYNEQFF.

J is TRBJ2-7 and V is TRBV5-6, with 8 bases lining up with TRBD2. V was pared by 4 bases and J by 7 bases, with 13 bases of the junction left unmatched. CDR3 length: 15 amino acids. Germline V lookup: CDR1 SGHDT, CDR2 YYEEEE. Written as DNA, the CDR3 is TGTGCCAGCAGCCTACGGATAGCGGGATCTGGGGAGCAGTACGTC. It is translated as CASSLRIAGSGEQYV.

The genes are TRBV6-5 and TRBJ2-6, with unresolved D. CDR1 is MNHEY and CDR2 is SVGAGI in the germline V gene. Trimming left V 0 bases short and J 3 bases short, with 6 bases between. CDR3 size: 15 residues. The DNA of the CDR3 is TGTGCCAGCAGTTACTCAGAGTATGGGGCCAACGTCCTGACTTTC. It specifies CASSYSEYGANVLTF.

This clone was seen only a few times. The chain carries TRBV10-2 and TRBJ2-2; weak D call: TRBD2 (7 bases). The CDR3 loop spans 16 amino acids. Per the germline V gene, CDR1 is WSHSY and CDR2 is SAAADI. The V gene lost 3 bases and the J gene lost 7 bases, with 18 bases spanning the gap. CDR3 DNA: TGCGCCAGCAGTGAAGTGTGGGGGGGCCGCGGCGGGGAGCTGTTTTTT. Translated: CASSEVWGGRGGELFF.